The 32 T cell receptor beta chains given below trace back to one sample, sequenced in a study of blood T cell repertoires in COVID-19. Sequenced by immunoSEQ multiplex PCR; TCRdb stores in-frame clones only, minus some. The sample records more than 200,000 clones, 84% being singletons. Sequenced sample: peripheral blood. These receptors all stem from a woman at least 80 years old with COVID-19, enrolled during active disease.

The chain joins TRBV2 to TRBJ2-6; D possibly corresponds to TRBD2 (5 bases). V was cut by 1 base and J by 8 bases, with 12 bases left in between. Germline V CDR1 and CDR2: SNHLY, FYNNEI. The CDR3 extends over 15 amino acids. This CDR3 reads CASSEESSTTNVLTF. The CDR3, as DNA: TGTGCCAGCAGTGAAGAGTCTAGCACAACCAACGTCCTGACTTTC.

The chain couples TRBV10-3 to TRBJ2-1; 9 positions agree with TRBD1. The CDR3 runs to 15 residues. The trim removed 4 bases at V and 8 bases at J, leaving 9 bases unmatched. Germline V lookup: CDR1 ENHRY, CDR2 SYGVKD. This CDR3 is CAISVGQGGSDEQFF. CDR3 sequence (DNA): TGTGCCATCAGTGTGGGACAGGGAGGGTCGGATGAGCAGTTCTTC.

The chain has TRBV14 and TRBJ1-2; no reliable D call. The CDR3 sequence is 15 residues long. Germline values: CDR1 SGHDN, CDR2 FVKESK. V was pared by 4 bases and J by 4 bases, with 16 bases between. The CDR3 DNA reads as TGTGCCAGCAGCCCTAGGCGAGGTTTGTCCTATGGCTACACCTTC. Protein product: CASSPRRGLSYGYTF.

V gene TRBV19 combines with J gene TRBJ2-5; 11 bases match TRBD2. Looked up from germline, CDR1 is LNHDA and CDR2 is SQIVND (reference sequence). The J segment lost 4 bases and the V segment lost 5 bases, leaving 3 bases of the junction unmatched. There are 14 residues in the CDR3. In DNA, the CDR3 is TGTGCCAGTAGTCCCGGGACTAGCGGAGAGACCCAGTACTTC. Its translation is CASSPGTSGETQYF.

The chain combines TRBV18 with TRBJ1-3; the D gene is possibly TRBD1 (6 bases). Trimming stripped 6 bases from V and 14 bases from J, with 26 bases between. This CDR3 comprises 15 residues. Germline CDR1 and CDR2: KGHSH and LQKENI. CDR3 in DNA: TGTGCCAGCTCCCAACTCGGGACACCCCAGGCGACCGTATATTTT. It is translated as CASSQLGTPQATVYF. The variable domain in full, with the rest retrieved from reference TRBV18 and TRBJ1-3, is NAGVMQNPRHLVRRRGQEARLRCSPMKGHSHVYWYRQLPEEGLKFMVYLQKENIIDESGMPKERFSAEFPKEGPSILRIQQVVRGDSAAYFCASSQLGTPQATVYFGEGSWLTVV.

The V gene is TRBV6-5, the J gene TRBJ2-2; the match to TRBD1 covers 7 bases. V was clipped by 5 bases and J by 5 bases; unmatched bases: 5. Germline V gives CDR1 MNHEY, CDR2 SVGAGI. The CDR3 sequence is 14 residues long. In nucleotides, the CDR3 is TGTGCCAGCAGTAGGGACAGTCGGACCGGGGAGCTGTTTTTT. Translating it yields CASSRDSRTGELFF.

This clone showed up just once. The V gene is TRBV5-1, the J gene TRBJ1-1; 8 bases fit TRBD1. V lost 1 base to trimming and J lost 10 bases; unmatched junction nucleotides: 12. This CDR3 is 15 amino acids long. CDR1 and CDR2 (germline): SGHRS, YFSETQ. The CDR3 DNA reads TGCGCCAGCAGCTTGCGGCAGGGGGCGGATTTGGGAGCTTTCTTT. Translated, it gives CASSLRQGADLGAFF.

CDR3 DNA: TGTGCCAGTAGTATACCAGGGCTGAACTATGGCTACACCTTC. Its translation is CASSIPGLNYGYTF. This rearrangement joins TRBV19 to TRBJ1-2; D is perhaps TRBD1 (5 bases). The CDR3 sequence is 14 residues long. Trimming cost V 2 bases and J 2 bases, with 9 bases left between them. In germline, CDR1 is LNHDA, CDR2 SQIVND (reference sequence).

CDR3 nucleotides: TGTGCCAGCAGCAAAGTTCAGGGAGGCCAGCCCCAGCATTTT. Translation gives CASSKVQGGQPQHF. This chain uses TRBV21-1 with TRBJ1-5. TRBV21-1 is a recognized pseudogene. The CDR3 has 14 amino acids.

The sample holds a few counts of this clone. V usage is TRBV19 and J usage is TRBJ2-6; TRBD1 is a possible D gene (6 bases). V dropped 3 bases and J dropped 2 bases, with 17 bases sitting between them. CDR3 length: 18 residues. The germline CDR1 and CDR2 sequences are LNHDA and SQIVND (reference sequence). In DNA, the CDR3 is TGTGCCAGTAGTATGGTCTCTGGGACACTCACTGGGGCCAACGTCCTGACTTTC. It translates to CASSMVSGTLTGANVLTF.

V and J are TRBV7-9 and TRBJ2-3; TRBD2 might be the D (6 bases). The CDR3 loop spans 14 amino acids. V was trimmed by 4 bases and J by 0 bases, leaving 8 bases between them. The germline V gene encodes CDR1 SEHNR and CDR2 FQNEAQ (reference sequence). In DNA, the CDR3 is TGTGCCAGCAGCTATAGCGGAAGCACAGATACGCAGTATTTT. It yields the protein CASSYSGSTDTQYF.

CDR3 protein: CASSLGLSTDTQYF. CDR3 coding DNA: TGCGCCAGCAGCTTGGGACTCTCGACAGATACGCAGTATTTT. The chain recombines TRBV5-1 with TRBJ2-3; D not resolved. The V end lost 0 bases, the J end lost 3 bases, and 8 bases lay between the germline ends. CDR3 length: 14 amino acids. Germline loops: CDR1 SGHRS, CDR2 YFSETQ.

The rearrangement joins TRBV30 to TRBJ1-2; D not certain. The CDR3 extends over 13 amino acids. With 1 base removed from V and 4 bases from J, the gap between germline ends came to 10 bases. Per the germline V gene, CDR1 is GTSNPN and CDR2 is SVGIG (reference sequence). CDR3 sequence: CAWSGAGGYGYTF. The DNA for the CDR3 is TGTGCCTGGAGTGGGGCGGGCGGCTATGGCTACACCTTC.

This chain joins TRBV30 and TRBJ1-1, with D possibly TRBD1 on 6 matching bases. The CDR3 extends over 13 amino acids. Between the trimmed V and J ends, which lost 1 base and 1 base, there was a span of 7 bases. The germline gives CDR1 GTSNPN, CDR2 SVGIG (reference sequence). The CDR3 region has the DNA TGTGCCTGGAGTGGGACAGCGAACACTGAAGCTTTCTTT. This gives the protein CAWSGTANTEAFF.

This clone has a handful of counts. The chain couples TRBV7-2 to TRBJ2-5; 10 nucleotides line up with TRBD2. CDR3 length: 16 residues. Germline CDR1 SGHTA, CDR2 FQGNSA. The J segment lost 2 bases and the V segment lost 2 bases, leaving 5 bases of the junction unmatched. The CDR3 is CASSLPIAGGQETQYF. CDR3 sequence (DNA): TGTGCCAGCAGCTTACCGATAGCGGGGGGTCAAGAGACCCAGTACTTC.

The chain recombines TRBV9 with TRBJ2-7; 11 bases fit TRBD2. V lost 4 bases to trimming and J lost 3 bases; unmatched junction nucleotides: 6. This CDR3 contains 15 residues. Germline CDR1 is SGDLS and CDR2 is YYNGEE. CDR3 sequence (DNA): TGTGCCAGCAGCCCTCTAGCGGGGGGTGGCTACGAGCAGTACTTC. Translated, it gives CASSPLAGGGYEQYF.

This clone was counted a single time. The rearrangement links TRBV19 to TRBJ2-1, with 9 nucleotides matching TRBD1. With V trimmed by 4 bases and J by 9 bases, 10 bases remained unmatched. Germline lookup yields CDR1 LNHDA and CDR2 SQIVND (reference sequence). CDR3 length: 15 residues. CDR3 nucleotides: TGTGCCAGTAGTACTTCCGGGACAGGGTTATCTGAGCAGTTCTTC. Residues: CASSTSGTGLSEQFF. Full variable domain (outside the CDR3, taken from reference TRBV19 and TRBJ2-1): DGGITQSPKYLFRKEGQNVTLSCEQNLNHDAMYWYRQDPGQGLRLIYYSQIVNDFQKGDIAEGYSVSREKKESFPLTVTSAQKNPTAFYLCASSTSGTGLSEQFFGPGTRLTVL.

The chain carries TRBV6-5 and TRBJ1-2, with D perhaps matching TRBD1 (6 bases). This CDR3 has 12 residues. Per the germline V gene, CDR1 is MNHEY and CDR2 is SVGAGI. The germline V and J ends were trimmed by 9 bases and 6 bases, with 14 bases remaining between them. Here the CDR3 DNA reads TGTGCCAGATCGGACAGCTCCGATGGCTACACCTTC. It yields the protein CARSDSSDGYTF.

The chain couples TRBV18 to TRBJ2-5; perhaps TRBD1 as D (6 bases). The CDR3 extends over 14 amino acids. V was trimmed by 5 bases and J by 1 base, leaving 11 bases between them. Germline CDR1 reads KGHSH; CDR2 reads LQKENI. The CDR3 protein is CASSVMGAQETQYF. The CDR3 DNA sequence: TGTGCCAGCTCAGTAATGGGGGCCCAAGAGACCCAGTACTTC.

The chain recombines TRBV28 with TRBJ2-3; no clear D gene. Germline V gene data show CDR1 as MDHEN and CDR2 as SYDVKM. Trimming shortened V by 2 bases and J by 4 bases, and 7 bases separated the two germline ends. The CDR3 is made up of 13 amino acids. CDR3 nucleotide sequence: TGTGCCAGCAGTTTAGTCTCTCCAGATACGCAGTATTTT. The encoded protein is CASSLVSPDTQYF.

The chain couples TRBV3-1 (or the pseudogene TRBV3-2) to TRBJ1-6; TRBD1 matches at 10 bases. V lost 10 bases and J lost 6; bases outside the gene matches: 3. CDR3 size: 13 residues. Looked up from germline, CDR1 is LGHDT and CDR2 is YNNKEL (reference sequence). The CDR3 DNA reads as TGTGCCACCCGGGACAGGGGTAATTCACCCCTCCACTTT. It yields the protein CATRDRGNSPLHF.

The rearrangement uses TRBV7-9 and TRBJ2-7; TRBD1 is a possible D gene (5 bases). The CDR3 spans 14 residues. V was clipped by 5 bases and J by 7 bases, with 18 bases between them. CDR1 SEHNR and CDR2 FQNEAQ come from the germline V gene (reference sequence). CDR3 loop: CASSPLGQDKEQYF. CDR3 bases: TGTGCCAGCAGCCCCCTTGGACAAGATAAAGAGCAGTACTTC.

The chain recombines TRBV9 with TRBJ2-5; no definite D call. The CDR3 runs 14 residues. Trimming shortened V by 0 bases and J by 7 bases, and 13 bases separated the two germline ends. CDR1 and CDR2 from the germline V gene are SGDLS and YYNGEE. This CDR3 is CASSVGVGRGTQYF. The CDR3, as DNA: TGTGCCAGCAGCGTAGGGGTGGGCCGTGGGACCCAGTACTTC.

The V and J genes are TRBV5-1 and TRBJ2-5; the match to TRBD2 covers 10 bases. Germline CDR1 SGHRS, CDR2 YFSETQ. V lost 7 bases and J lost 1; bases outside the gene matches: 4. The CDR3 has 14 amino acids. For the CDR3, the DNA is TGCGCCAGCCGTAGCGGGGGGTCCCAAGAGACCCAGTACTTC. Its translation: CASRSGGSQETQYF.

V and J are TRBV7-3 and TRBJ1-2; 7 bases align to TRBD1. Germline assignment: CDR1 SGHTA and CDR2 FQGTGA. Trimming at V came to 5 bases and at J to 5 bases, leaving 11 bases not matched to a gene. CDR3 length: 15 amino acids. In DNA form, the CDR3 reads TGTGCCAGCAGCCCCGTGGGGACAGCAGAATATGGCTACACCTTC. Translating gives CASSPVGTAEYGYTF.

This chain connects TRBV6-2 or TRBV6-3 to TRBJ2-7; 7 bases line up with TRBD2. Germline lookup yields CDR1 MNHEY and CDR2 SVGEGT. Trimming removed 4 bases from V and 7 bases from J; junction bases left unmatched: 16. The CDR3 consists of 16 residues. The CDR3 region is CASSSPPTPGGREQYF. The CDR3 coding sequence is TGTGCCAGCAGTTCACCCCCTACTCCGGGGGGTCGAGAGCAGTACTTC.

The V and J genes are TRBV6-2 or TRBV6-3 and TRBJ1-6, with a possible D match to TRBD1 (5 bases). CDR3 length: 14 amino acids. The germline gives CDR1 MNHEY, CDR2 SVGEGT. V dropped 2 bases and J dropped 5 bases, with 7 bases sitting between them. The CDR3 DNA sequence: TGTGCCAGCAGTTACCCGACAGATAATTCACCCCTCCACTTT. Its protein is CASSYPTDNSPLHF.

The gene calls are TRBV9 and TRBJ2-1; possible D gene TRBD1, 5 bases. Trimming left V 0 bases short and J 5 bases short, with 15 bases between. Germline V gives CDR1 SGDLS, CDR2 YYNGEE. The CDR3 is 16 amino acids. In DNA, the CDR3 is TGTGCCAGCAGCGTAGGGGGTAGCAAGGGGCACAATGAGCAGTTCTTC. Translated: CASSVGGSKGHNEQFF.

The chain has TRBV10-3 and TRBJ2-5; 7 nucleotides line up with TRBD1. Per germline, CDR1 ENHRY and CDR2 SYGVKD. V dropped 10 bases and J dropped 5; count of bases not matched to a gene: 10. CDR3 length: 13 amino acids. The CDR3 sequence: CASADRPRETQYF. Here the CDR3 DNA reads TGTGCCAGCGCGGACAGGCCCAGGGAGACCCAGTACTTC.

The V call is TRBV3-1 (or the pseudogene TRBV3-2), the J call TRBJ2-3; 14 positions agree with TRBD2. The CDR3 runs to 15 residues. The germline CDR1 and CDR2 sequences are LGHDT and YNNKEL (reference sequence). With V trimmed by 4 bases and J by 5 bases, 2 bases remained unmatched. The CDR3 loop reads CASSRGTSGGDTQYF. The CDR3, as DNA: TGTGCCAGCAGCCGCGGGACTAGCGGGGGAGATACGCAGTATTTT.

A remark on this clone: Relative to the germline gene, one junction end is altered; a read error may explain this. The rearrangement uses TRBV10-3 and TRBJ2-5; possible D gene TRBD1, 6 bases. The CDR3 length is 12 residues. Germline V gives CDR1 ENHRY, CDR2 SYGVKD. CDR3 protein: CAVSGQQETQYF. CDR3 nucleotides: TGTGCCGTCAGTGGACAGCAAGAGACCCAGTACTTC.

The CDR3 DNA sequence: TGTGCCAGCAGCTTAACTCTACTCGGGACCCAGTACTTC. Encoded protein: CASSLTLLGTQYF. J is TRBJ2-5 and V is TRBV7-7; D gene uncertain. Germline assignment: CDR1 SSHAT and CDR2 FNYEAQ (reference sequence). This CDR3 has 13 amino acids. With 2 bases removed from V and 7 bases from J, the gap between germline ends came to 11 bases.